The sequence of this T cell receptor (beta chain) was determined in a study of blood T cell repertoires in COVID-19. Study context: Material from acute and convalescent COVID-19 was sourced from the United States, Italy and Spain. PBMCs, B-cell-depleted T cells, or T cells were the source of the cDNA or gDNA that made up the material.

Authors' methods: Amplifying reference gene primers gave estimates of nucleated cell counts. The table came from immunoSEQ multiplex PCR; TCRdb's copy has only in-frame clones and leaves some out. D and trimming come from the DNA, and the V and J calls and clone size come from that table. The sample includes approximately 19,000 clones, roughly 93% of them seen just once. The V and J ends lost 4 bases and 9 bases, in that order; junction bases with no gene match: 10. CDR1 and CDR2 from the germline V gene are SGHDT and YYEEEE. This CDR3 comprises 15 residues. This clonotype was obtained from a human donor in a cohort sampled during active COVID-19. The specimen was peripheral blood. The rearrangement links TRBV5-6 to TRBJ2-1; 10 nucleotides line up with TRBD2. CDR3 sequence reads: CASSVTRLAGLEQFF. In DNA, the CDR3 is TGTGCCAGCAGCGTTACGAGACTAGCGGGCCTTGAGCAGTTCTTC.